This T cell receptor beta chain came from a study of blood T cell dynamics during melanoma immunotherapy. V lost 7 bases and J lost 0; bases outside the gene matches: 6. CDR1 and CDR2 from the germline V gene are SGHRS and YFSETQ. This CDR3 contains 17 residues. Data came from immunoSEQ multiplex PCR; TCRdb stores just in-frame clones and leaves some out. The table records about 12,000 clones, approximately 88% of them present only once. Time point of the sample: week 3, after first cycle of checkpoint inhibitor. This receptor was obtained from a human donor with melanoma. This chain connects TRBV5-1 to TRBJ2-6; 11 bases fit TRBD1. Sample: blood, taken from a patient treated with checkpoint blockade. CDR3 sequence (DNA): TGCGCCAGCGGGGGACAGGGGGTGCTCTCTGGGGCCAACGTCCTGACTTTC. This sequence encodes CASGGQGVLSGANVLTF.